This TCR beta chain was profiled in a study of graft-versus-host responses after intestinal transplantation. Study overall: All of the recipients had induction that used anti-thymocyte globulin, then tacrolimus and steroids for approximately 3 years.

Only in-frame clones appear in the TCRdb table, and some are missing; sequencing was by immunoSEQ multiplex PCR. The data contain about 15,000 clones, roughly three fifths of them singletons. Investigators treated the graft tissue so that it released intraepithelial and lamina propria lymphocytes. Details on this clone: The antigen is undetermined.

Germline V gene lookup returns CDR1 LGHNA and CDR2 YSLEER. The CDR3 contains 17 residues. With 0 bases removed from V and 0 bases from J, the gap between germline ends came to 12 bases. Overall study findings and caveats: Peak levels of circulating GvH clones tracked with early post-transplant HvG declines. Recipient marrow held GvH clones, some first seen in ileum or blood.

The sequenced sample was ileum tissue, obtained 524 days after transplant. This sequence joins TRBV4-3 and TRBJ2-1; unclear D gene. The TCR originated in a human patient who received an intestinal transplant, so some T cells may come from the graft donor. CDR3 region: CASSQERLISSYNEQFF. CDR3 nucleotide sequence: TGCGCCAGCAGCCAAGAAAGATTAATCAGCTCCTACAATGAGCAGTTCTTC.